The clone carrying this TCR beta chain showed up many times. The CDR3 extends over 15 amino acids. V gave up 6 bases and J gave up 0 bases, with 15 bases separating them. Germline V gene lookup returns CDR1 SQVTM and CDR2 ANQGSEA. TCRdb reprocessed the RT-PCR reads via MiXCR and lists one record per CDR3 protein. The sample contains hundreds of thousands of distinct CDR3 sequences, approximately 14% of which appear only once. Specimen: memory CD4+ T cells from blood. The rearrangement links TRBV29-1 to TRBJ2-1; D may be TRBD1 (6 bases). The clonotype originates from a female donor in good health, serving as a healthy control. CDR3 coding DNA: TGCAGCGTCCGCAGGGGCGCGAGCTCCTACAATGAGCAGTTCTTC. Amino acid sequence: CSVRRGASSYNEQFF.